This TCR beta chain is from a study of T-cell memory formation after mild COVID-19. Broader study findings: CD4/CD8 balance characterized clones contracting day 15 to 85, and CD4+ skew characterized later expanders. Researchers report contracting CD4+ clones mostly in CM and EM, with CD8+ clones in EMRA. The authors left the SARS-CoV-2 specificity of second-wave clones peaking on day 37 unconfirmed.

Constant-segment primers served in 5'RACE that generated TCR alpha and TCR beta cDNA libraries bearing sample barcodes and UMIs. TCRdb reprocessed the 5' RACE reads via MiXCR and lists one record per CDR3 protein. In the table there are a few hundred thousand distinct CDR3 sequences, 13% to 15% of which are singletons. Turning to this clonotype: The antigen is unknown.

This clonotype was obtained from a man aged 18 to 30 who had mild COVID-19 (a few samples of this study predate the infection). Cell type and time point are not known. The sequenced sample consisted of PBMCs or a T cell subset sorted from them (not recorded which).

DNA of the CDR3: TGTGCCAGCAGCTGGGACAGGGGAAGAGTGACAGATACGCAGTATTTT. This codes for CASSWDRGRVTDTQYF. The chain employs TRBV12-3 or TRBV12-4 and TRBJ2-3; 10 bases are shared with TRBD1. Trimming cost V 6 bases and J 3 bases; bases outside gene matches: 9. The CDR3 loop spans 16 amino acids.